This TCR beta chain was sequenced for a study of cytomegalovirus exposure and HLA in healthy donors. Study overall: Some 85 million unique TCRs from HLA-typed donors were held in an early data release.

PCR used 60 Vbeta primers and 13 Jbeta primers. Study processing details: There were around 78 million unique TCR beta chains by a later count, and approximately 11 million of them were shared. Generated by immunoSEQ multiplex PCR, the TCRdb table keeps only in-frame clones and is missing some. Clone size and V and J calls were adopted from that table, with D and trimming inferred from the DNA. The sample holds around 140,000 clones. The source is a male donor in good health and CMV-seronegative. The sample consisted of PBMCs.

The CDR3 DNA is TGTGCCAGCAGCTTAGTGGGGCCTAGCAATCAGCCCCAGCATTTT. It translates to CASSLVGPSNQPQHF. The chain joins TRBV7-2 to TRBJ1-5, with D maybe TRBD1 (5 bases). From germline, CDR1 is SGHTA and CDR2 FQGNSA. V dropped 1 base and J dropped 0 bases, with 7 bases sitting between them. This CDR3 has 15 residues. The full variable domain, its missing parts supplied by reference TRBV7-2 and TRBJ1-5, is GAGVSQSPSNKVTEKGKDVELRCDPISGHTALYWYRQSLGQGLEFLIYFQGNSAPDKSGLPSDRFSAERTGGSVSTLTIQRTQQEDSAVYLCASSLVGPSNQPQHFGDGTRLSIL.